Described below is a single TCR beta chain sequence and its context. The data stem from a study of blood T cell repertoires in COVID-19. About the research overall: COVID-19 samples collected from the United States, Italy and Spain covered acute and convalescent phases.

Repertoires were generated with immunoSEQ multiplex PCR, while TCRdb's copy carries only in-frame clones and drops some. Seen here are approximately 140,000 clones, 80% to 90% observed once, and the top ten hold around 3.5%. Germline loops: CDR1 SGHNT, CDR2 YYREEE (reference sequence). CDR3 size: 14 residues. V lost 4 bases to trimming and J lost 3 bases, with 12 bases between them. Sequencing was done on a sample of peripheral blood. The sequence was obtained from a man aged 65 to 79 with acute or convalescent COVID-19. This chain uses TRBV5-4 with TRBJ2-3; D is ambiguous. This CDR3 reads CASSPASVTDTQYF. CDR3 sequence (DNA): TGTGCCAGCAGCCCCGCGTCGGTGACAGATACGCAGTATTTT.